The clone carrying this TCR beta chain was counted between two and nine times. Antigen specificity is unknown. TCRdb called the 5' RACE reads again in MiXCR, with one record for every CDR3 protein. The data contain about 330,000 distinct CDR3 sequences, about 12% of them singletons. This record comes from a study of identical twins. Overall study findings and caveats: Models underpredicted monozygotic twin sharing of out-of-frame TCR alpha. Cord blood beta clonotypes that were abundant carried fewer insertions, and memory repertoires showed no such trend.

The CDR3 runs 14 residues. V lost 6 bases and J 4 bases, leaving 16 bases between the germline ends. Germline V gene data show CDR1 as DFQATT and CDR2 as SNEGSKA (reference sequence). These sequences were also reported in another study, on yellow fever vaccine responses in identical twins.

The specimen sequenced was CD8+ T cells sorted from blood. The origin of this receptor is a woman younger than 30 in good health. The chain recombines TRBV20-1 with TRBJ2-1, with D perhaps given as TRBD1 or TRBD2 (6 bases each). The CDR3 coding sequence is TGCAGTGCCTGGGCGGAGGGGGTATACAATGAGCAGTTCTTC. This gives the protein CSAWAEGVYNEQFF.